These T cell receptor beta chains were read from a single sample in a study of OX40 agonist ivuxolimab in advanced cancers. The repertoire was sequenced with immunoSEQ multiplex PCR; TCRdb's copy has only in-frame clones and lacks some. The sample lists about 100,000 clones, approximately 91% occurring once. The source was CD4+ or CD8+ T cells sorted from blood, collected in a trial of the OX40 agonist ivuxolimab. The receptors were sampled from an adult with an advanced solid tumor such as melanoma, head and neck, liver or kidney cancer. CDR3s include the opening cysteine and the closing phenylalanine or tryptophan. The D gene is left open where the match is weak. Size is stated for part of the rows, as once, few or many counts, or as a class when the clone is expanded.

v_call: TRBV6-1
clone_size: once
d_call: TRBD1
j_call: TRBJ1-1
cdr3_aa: CASSIPSGQATEAFF
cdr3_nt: TGTGCCAGCAGTATCCCCTCCGGACAGGCCACTGAAGCTTTCTTT

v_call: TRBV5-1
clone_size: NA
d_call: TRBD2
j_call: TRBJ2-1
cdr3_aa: CASSLAGASYNEQFF
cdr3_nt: TGCGCCAGCAGCTTAGCGGGAGCATCCTACAATGAGCAGTTCTTC

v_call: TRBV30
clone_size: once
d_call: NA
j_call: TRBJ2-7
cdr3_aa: CAWSRAGYVYEQYF
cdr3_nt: TGTGCCTGGAGCCGGGCAGGATATGTCTACGAGCAGTACTTC

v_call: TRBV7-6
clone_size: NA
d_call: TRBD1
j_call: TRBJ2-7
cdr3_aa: CASSLGQGAAYEQYF
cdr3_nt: TGTGCCAGCAGCTTAGGACAGGGGGCGGCCTACGAGCAGTACTTC

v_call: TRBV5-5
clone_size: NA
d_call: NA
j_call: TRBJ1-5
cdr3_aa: CASSNLRDPSNRPQHF
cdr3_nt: TGTGCCAGCAGCAACCTCCGGGACCCCAGCAATCGGCCCCAGCATTTT

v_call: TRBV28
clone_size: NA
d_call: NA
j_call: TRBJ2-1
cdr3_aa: CASSLFRGPHNEQFF
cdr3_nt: TGTGCCAGCAGTTTATTTCGGGGACCCCACAATGAGCAGTTCTTC

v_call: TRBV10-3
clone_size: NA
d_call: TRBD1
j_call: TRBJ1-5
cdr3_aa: CAISESRQGEQPQHF
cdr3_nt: TGTGCCATCAGTGAGTCGAGACAGGGGGAGCAGCCCCAGCATTTT

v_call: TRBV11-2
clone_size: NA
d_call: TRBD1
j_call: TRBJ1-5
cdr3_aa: CASSSGTVNNQPQHF
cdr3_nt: TGTGCCAGCAGCTCAGGGACAGTTAATAATCAGCCCCAGCATTTT

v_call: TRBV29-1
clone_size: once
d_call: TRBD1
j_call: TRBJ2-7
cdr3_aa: CSVRQGAFEQYF
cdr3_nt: TGCAGCGTTCGCCAGGGGGCTTTCGAGCAGTACTTC

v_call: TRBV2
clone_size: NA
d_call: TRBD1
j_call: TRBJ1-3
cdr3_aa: CASRIGTVGNTIYF
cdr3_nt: TGTGCCAGCAGGATCGGGACAGTTGGAAACACCATATATTTT

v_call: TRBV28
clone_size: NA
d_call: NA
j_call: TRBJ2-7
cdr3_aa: CASSLSPQSSYEQYF
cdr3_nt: TGTGCCAGCAGTTTATCCCCCCAGAGCTCCTACGAGCAGTACTTC

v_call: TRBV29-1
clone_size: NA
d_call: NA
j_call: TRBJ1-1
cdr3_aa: CSVEDWMRDGKAFF
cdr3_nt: TGCAGCGTTGAAGACTGGATGCGGGACGGGAAAGCTTTCTTT

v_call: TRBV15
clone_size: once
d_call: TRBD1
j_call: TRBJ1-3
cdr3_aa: CATGGRQGAPSGNTIYF
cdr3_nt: TGTGCCACCGGAGGGAGACAGGGGGCACCCTCTGGAAACACCATATATTTT

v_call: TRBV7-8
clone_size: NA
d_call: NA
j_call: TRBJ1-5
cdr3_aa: CASSPGTASGPQHF
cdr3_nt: TGTGCCAGCAGCCCTGGGACGGCCTCGGGGCCCCAGCATTTT

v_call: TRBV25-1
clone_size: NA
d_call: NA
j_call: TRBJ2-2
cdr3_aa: CASSEYVGTGELFF
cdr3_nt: TGTGCCAGCAGTGAATATGTCGGCACCGGGGAGCTGTTTTTT

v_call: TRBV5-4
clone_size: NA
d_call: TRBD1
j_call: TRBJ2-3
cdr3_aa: CASSQTTGRGTDTQYF
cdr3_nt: TGTGCCAGCAGCCAGACGACAGGGAGAGGCACAGATACGCAGTATTTT